The following is a T cell receptor (beta chain) sequence with its context. The data derive from a study of control samples from healthy donors and cancer patients. Here immunoSEQ multiplex PCR was the method, and the copy in TCRdb shows in-frame clones only, minus some. The data contain about 410,000 clones, around nine tenths of them singletons. The sequence was obtained from a man aged 40-49 years with head and neck cancer. Sequenced: PBMCs.

CDR3 sequence: CASSQMEGVAFF. The CDR3 nucleotides are TGTGCCAGCAGCCAAATGGAGGGTGTAGCTTTCTTT. The chain links TRBV3-1 (or the pseudogene TRBV3-2) to TRBJ1-1, with D unresolved. The CDR3 is 12 residues long. V was trimmed by 2 bases and J by 10 bases, leaving 11 bases between them. Per the germline V gene, CDR1 is LGHDT and CDR2 is YNNKEL (reference sequence).